This TCR beta chain originates from a study of shared clonotypes between healthy human individuals. TCRdb's copy holds only in-frame clones and misses some; the assay was immunoSEQ multiplex PCR. The sample has some 2,500,000 clones; 90% to 95% are singletons. About this clone itself: The antigen is undetermined.

Broader study findings: Rarefaction analysis demonstrated incomplete sorted-subset sequencing notwithstanding large depth.

The TCR originated in a man younger than 35 in good health. Some clones in this sample may be carry-over from other donors' samples. Sequencing used naive CD4+ T cells from PBMCs. Subset meaning: CD45RA+ positively selected.

For the CDR3, the DNA is TGTGCCAGCAGCTCACAGGGATGGACAGATACGCAGTATTTT. Translating gives CASSSQGWTDTQYF. This chain links TRBV11-1 with TRBJ2-3; tentative D call: TRBD1 (6 bases). CDR1 and CDR2 from the germline V gene are SGHAT and FQDESV (reference sequence). V lost 4 bases and J 3 bases, leaving 11 bases between the germline ends. The CDR3 contains 14 residues. Using reference TRBV11-1 and TRBJ2-3 for the parts outside the CDR3, the full variable domain is EAEVAQSPRYKITEKSQAVAFWCDPISGHATLYWYRQILGQGPELLVQFQDESVVDDSQLPKDRFSAERLKGVDSTLKIQPAELGDSAMYLCASSSQGWTDTQYFGPGTRLTVL.